This T cell receptor beta chain was observed in a study of response to subunit inactivated influenza vaccine. The study's findings and limits: A suggestion made by the authors is that each seasonal influenza vaccination recruits few new T cells.

For this clonotype: As yet, its antigen is unknown.

This CDR3 contains 16 residues. With 1 base removed from V and 4 bases from J, the gap between germline ends came to 14 bases. CDR1 is SGHVS, CDR2 FNYEAQ, per germline. One entry per CDR3 protein results from TCRdb running MiXCR on the RT-PCR reads. The sample contains roughly 650,000 distinct CDR3 sequences, around 15% of which appear only once. The receptor comes from a man in his fifties who received an inactivated influenza vaccine. V usage is TRBV7-6 and J usage is TRBJ1-3, with D possibly matching TRBD1 (5 bases). The sample consisted of PBMCs from blood, taken 14 to 15 days before vaccination. The CDR3 loop reads CASSLGLSGSGNTIYF. DNA for the CDR3: TGTGCCAGCAGCTTAGGTCTTTCAGGGTCCGGAAACACCATATATTTT.